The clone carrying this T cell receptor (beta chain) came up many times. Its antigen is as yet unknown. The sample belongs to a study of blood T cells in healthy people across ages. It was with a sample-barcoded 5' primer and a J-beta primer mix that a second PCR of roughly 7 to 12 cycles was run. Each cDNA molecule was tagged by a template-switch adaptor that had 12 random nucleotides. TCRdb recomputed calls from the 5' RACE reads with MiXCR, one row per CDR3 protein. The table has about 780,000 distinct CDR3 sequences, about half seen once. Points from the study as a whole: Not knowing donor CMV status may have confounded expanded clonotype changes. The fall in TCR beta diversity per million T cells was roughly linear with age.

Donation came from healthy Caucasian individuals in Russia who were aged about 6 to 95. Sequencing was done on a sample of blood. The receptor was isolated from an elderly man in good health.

The DNA of the CDR3 is TGCAGCGTTGAGGGGAGGGGTGAAGATACGCAGTATTTT. Translating it yields CSVEGRGEDTQYF. The chain is built from TRBV29-1 and TRBJ2-3, with TRBD2 matching over 7 bases. Germline V gene sequence: CDR1 SQVTM, CDR2 ANQGSEA. This CDR3 spans 13 amino acids. Unmatched junction bases numbered 5, after V lost 3 bases and J lost 5 bases.